This T cell receptor beta chain was identified in a study of tumor and adjacent non-tumor tissue in lung cancer. On the study more broadly: The patients, about nine men and about five women, were roughly 30 to 80 with stage I to III disease. On average, productive TCRbeta reads reached around 4 million per sample.

The sample holds one count of this clonotype. Germline and junction disagree at one end, which may indicate a read error. RNA was extracted from bulk tissue without any cell sorting. More than 3 cm separated this lung sample from the edge of the tumor. TCRbeta libraries were built with three rounds of nested PCR, modified from ARM-PCR. TCRdb reprocessed the multiplex PCR reads with MiXCR, giving one entry per CDR3 protein. Here the sample spans 100,000 or so distinct CDR3 sequences, 80% being singletons. Specimen: distant non-tumor lung tissue. The sequence was collected from a man in his sixties with small cell lung cancer.

The CDR3 loop is CARSHRQFVISIDTQYF. CDR3 nucleotide sequence: TGTGCCAGGAGTCATCGACAGTTTGTGATTAGCATAGATACGCAGTATTTT. The gene calls are TRBV6-1 and TRBJ2-3, with D possibly TRBD1 on 5 matching bases. The CDR3 totals 17 residues. Germline V gene data show CDR1 as MNHNS and CDR2 as SASEGT.